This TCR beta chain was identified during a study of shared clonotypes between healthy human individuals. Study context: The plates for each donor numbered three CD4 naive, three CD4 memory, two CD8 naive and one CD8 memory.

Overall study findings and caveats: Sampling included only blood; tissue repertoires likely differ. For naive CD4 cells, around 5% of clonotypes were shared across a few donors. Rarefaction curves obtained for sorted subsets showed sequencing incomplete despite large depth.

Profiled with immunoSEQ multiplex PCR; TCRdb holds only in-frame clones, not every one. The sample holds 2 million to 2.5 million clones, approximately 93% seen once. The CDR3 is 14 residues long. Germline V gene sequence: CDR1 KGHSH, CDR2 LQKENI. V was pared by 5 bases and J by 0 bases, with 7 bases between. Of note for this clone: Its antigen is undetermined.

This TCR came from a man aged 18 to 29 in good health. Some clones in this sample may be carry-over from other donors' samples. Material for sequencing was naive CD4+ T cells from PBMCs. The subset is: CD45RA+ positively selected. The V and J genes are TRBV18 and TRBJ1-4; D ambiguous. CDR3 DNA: TGTGCCAGCTCAGATACTGCAACTAATGAAAAACTGTTTTTT. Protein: CASSDTATNEKLFF.